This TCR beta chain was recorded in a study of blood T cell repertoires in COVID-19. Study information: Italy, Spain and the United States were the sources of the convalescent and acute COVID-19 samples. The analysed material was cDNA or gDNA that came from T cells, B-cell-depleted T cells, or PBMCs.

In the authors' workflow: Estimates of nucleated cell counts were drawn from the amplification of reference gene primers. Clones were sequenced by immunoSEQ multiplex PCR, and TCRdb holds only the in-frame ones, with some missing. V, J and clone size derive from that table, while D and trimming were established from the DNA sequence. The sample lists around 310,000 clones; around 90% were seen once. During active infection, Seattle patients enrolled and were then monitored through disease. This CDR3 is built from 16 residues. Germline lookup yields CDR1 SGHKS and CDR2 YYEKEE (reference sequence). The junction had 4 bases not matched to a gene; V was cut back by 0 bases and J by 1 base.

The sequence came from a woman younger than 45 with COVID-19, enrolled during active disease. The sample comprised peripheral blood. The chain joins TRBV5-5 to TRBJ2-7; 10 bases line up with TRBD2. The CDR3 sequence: CASSLDPGLASYEQYF. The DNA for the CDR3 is TGTGCCAGCAGCTTGGACCCGGGACTAGCGTCCTACGAGCAGTACTTC. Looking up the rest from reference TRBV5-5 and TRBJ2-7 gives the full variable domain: DAGVTQSPTHLIKTRGQQVTLRCSPISGHKSVSWYQQVLGQGPQFIFQYYEKEERGRGNFPDRFSARQFPNYSSELNVNALLLGDSALYLCASSLDPGLASYEQYFGPGTRLTVT.